Listed here are 19 T cell receptor beta chains from one sample, sequenced in a study of cytomegalovirus exposure and HLA in healthy donors. PCR primers comprised 60 Vbeta and 13 Jbeta primers. Sequencing used immunoSEQ multiplex PCR; TCRdb keeps in-frame clones, though not all of them. The table includes roughly 200,000 clones, about four fifths detected once. The sequenced sample was PBMCs. Receptors originate from a female donor in good health and CMV-seronegative.

Details on this clone: Different DNA sequences within this sample yield the same CDR3. The rearrangement uses TRBV6-1 and TRBJ1-4; TRBD1 agrees at 10 bases. V was pared by 3 bases and J by 8 bases, with 15 bases of the junction left unmatched. Germline values: CDR1 MNHNS, CDR2 SASEGT. The CDR3 sequence is 18 residues long. The CDR3 DNA is TGTGCCAGCAGTGAGCCAGGGACAGGGGATGACGGAAACGAAAAACTGTTTTTT. Protein product: CASSEPGTGDDGNEKLFF.

The chain recombines TRBV9 with TRBJ2-3, with TRBD2 matching 9 bases. In germline, CDR1 is SGDLS, CDR2 YYNGEE. The V segment lost 2 bases and the J segment 5 bases; nucleotides outside the gene matches: 6. This CDR3 spans 15 amino acids. The CDR3 sequence: CASSVLAGLGDTQYF. CDR3 sequence (DNA): TGTGCCAGCAGCGTCCTAGCGGGGCTGGGAGATACGCAGTATTTT.

This sequence joins TRBV10-2 and TRBJ2-7, with D perhaps matching TRBD2 (5 bases). The CDR3 runs to 12 residues. Germline CDR1 WSHSY, CDR2 SAAADI. Trimming cost V 8 bases and J 2 bases, with 10 bases left between them. The CDR3 loop is CASLDSPYEQYF. The CDR3 DNA follows: TGCGCCAGCTTGGACTCACCCTACGAGCAGTACTTC.

The rearrangement uses TRBV28 and TRBJ2-7, with TRBD1 matching over 8 bases. The CDR3 runs 14 residues. Looked up from germline, CDR1 is MDHEN and CDR2 is SYDVKM. V gave up 4 bases and J gave up 5 bases; unmatched junction bases: 7. In nucleotides, the CDR3 is TGTGCCAGCAGTTCGTCCCAGGGGGCACACGAGCAGTACTTC. Protein: CASSSSQGAHEQYF.

Of note for this clone: An end of the junction differs from the germline gene, which may be a read error. The chain recombines TRBV7-9 with TRBJ1-4, with 7 bases that match TRBD1. The CDR3 length is 15 residues. Germline CDR1 reads SEHNR; CDR2 reads FQNEAQ (reference sequence). This chain's CDR3 is CSSSLEGRGAEKLFF. The CDR3 DNA reads TGTTCCAGCAGCTTAGAGGGCAGGGGGGCGGAAAAACTGTTTTTT.

This sequence joins TRBV5-6 and TRBJ1-2; D possibly corresponds to TRBD1 (5 bases). Germline-derived CDR1 and CDR2 are SGHDT and YYEEEE. V dropped 0 bases and J dropped 3 bases, with 9 bases sitting between them. This CDR3 spans 14 amino acids. The CDR3: CASSLVGRDYGYTF. Written as DNA, the CDR3 is TGTGCCAGCAGCTTGGTTGGCAGGGACTATGGCTACACCTTC.

J is TRBJ2-1 and V is TRBV10-3, with TRBD1 matching over 8 bases. Losses at the gene ends were 3 bases for V and 6 bases for J; bases not matched to a gene: 10. This CDR3 is 16 amino acids long. The germline V gene has CDR1 ENHRY and CDR2 SYGVKD. The CDR3 sequence is CAISEPGQGPSNEQFF. CDR3 nucleotide sequence: TGTGCCATCAGTGAACCAGGACAGGGCCCTAGCAATGAGCAGTTCTTC.

The rearrangement joins TRBV6-6 to TRBJ2-5, with a weak D call TRBD1 (5 bases). Germline lookup yields CDR1 MNHNY and CDR2 SVGAGI (reference sequence). The CDR3 has 15 amino acids. Trimming pared 8 bases from V and 0 bases from J, leaving 16 bases between. The CDR3 DNA reads as TGTGCCAGCTCCCTCGTCAGGGCGGACCAAGAGACCCAGTACTTC. Translating gives CASSLVRADQETQYF.

The rearrangement joins TRBV7-2 to TRBJ2-1, with D unresolved. Germline CDR1 and CDR2: SGHTA and FQGNSA. V was pared by 5 bases and J by 8 bases, with 13 bases between. CDR3 size: 13 residues. CDR3 in DNA: TGTGCCAGCAGCCCAATGGGCATTTATGAGCAGTTCTTC. Protein: CASSPMGIYEQFF.

This chain links TRBV27 with TRBJ1-5; 9 bases fit TRBD1. This CDR3 is built from 14 residues. Germline CDR1 and CDR2: MNHEY and SMNVEV (reference sequence). After removal of 4 bases from V and 9 bases from J, the junction contained 7 bases not matched to a gene. Written as DNA, the CDR3 is TGTGCCAGCAGTTCGACAGGGGGGTCGGGGCCCCAGCATTTT. Amino acid sequence: CASSSTGGSGPQHF.

The J gene is TRBJ2-2, the V gene TRBV29-1; TRBD2 matches at 10 bases. V lost 1 base, J lost 6 bases, and 2 bases stayed unmatched. The CDR3 spans 14 residues. CDR1 is SQVTM and CDR2 is ANQGSEA in the germline V gene. This chain's CDR3 is CSVEGSGGPGELFF. As DNA, the CDR3 is TGCAGCGTTGAAGGTAGCGGGGGGCCCGGGGAGCTGTTTTTT.

The chain recombines TRBV30 with TRBJ1-5; TRBD1 agrees at 7 bases. Germline assignment: CDR1 GTSNPN and CDR2 SVGIG (reference sequence). CDR3 length equals 13 residues. After removal of 1 base from V and 7 bases from J, the junction contained 4 bases not matched to a gene. The CDR3 is CAWSDTGEQPQHF. CDR3 nucleotide sequence: TGTGCCTGGAGTGATACAGGGGAACAGCCCCAGCATTTT.

This clone was observed once. V usage is TRBV9 and J usage is TRBJ2-3; 9 bases fit TRBD2. In germline, CDR1 is SGDLS, CDR2 YYNGEE. The CDR3 has 15 residues. J was trimmed by 0 bases and V by 2 bases; bases with no gene match: 1. Here the CDR3 DNA reads TGTGCCAGCAGCGTTAGCGGGAGCAGCACAGATACGCAGTATTTT. Translated, it gives CASSVSGSSTDTQYF.

The chain combines TRBV30 with TRBJ1-2; possibly TRBD1 for D (6 bases). The germline V gene has CDR1 GTSNPN and CDR2 SVGIG (reference sequence). This CDR3 spans 16 amino acids. Trimming stripped 2 bases from V and 5 bases from J, with 21 bases between. The CDR3 nucleotides are TGTGCCTGGAGTTCAAAAGGGGGAGTATCCTGGTATGGCTACACCTTC. Its protein product is CAWSSKGGVSWYGYTF.

The chain carries TRBV4-3 and TRBJ1-1; 9 positions agree with TRBD1. CDR1 LGHNA and CDR2 YSLEER come from the germline V gene. V lost 1 base to trimming and J lost 1 base; unmatched junction nucleotides: 7. This CDR3 is 17 amino acids long. The chain's CDR3 is CASSQADRGVENTEAFF. CDR3 DNA sequence: TGCGCCAGCAGCCAAGCTGACAGGGGGGTCGAGAACACTGAAGCTTTCTTT.

Worth noting for this clone: In the same sample, other DNA sequences code for this CDR3. This chain links TRBV11-1 with TRBJ1-1; 7 bases agree with TRBD1. This CDR3 is 15 amino acids long. Trimming at V came to 1 base and at J to 8 bases, leaving 10 bases not matched to a gene. Per the germline V gene, CDR1 is SGHAT and CDR2 is FQDESV (reference sequence). The CDR3 DNA is TGTGCCAGCAGCTTAGGGGCCCAGGGGGATGTCGAAGCTTTCTTT. It codes for CASSLGAQGDVEAFF. Drawing the rest from reference TRBV11-1 and TRBJ1-1, the complete variable domain is EAEVAQSPRYKITEKSQAVAFWCDPISGHATLYWYRQILGQGPELLVQFQDESVVDDSQLPKDRFSAERLKGVDSTLKIQPAELGDSAMYLCASSLGAQGDVEAFFGQGTRLTVV.

V usage is TRBV30 and J usage is TRBJ2-1; the D gene is possibly TRBD1 (5 bases). This CDR3 has 12 amino acids. V lost 2 bases and J 10 bases, leaving 12 bases between the germline ends. Germline V lookup: CDR1 GTSNPN, CDR2 SVGIG (reference sequence). CDR3 amino acids: CAWSTWGSEQFF. The CDR3 DNA follows: TGTGCCTGGAGTACTTGGGGCAGCGAGCAGTTCTTC.

The chain recombines TRBV5-1 with TRBJ1-1; D is uncertain. The length of the CDR3 is 13 residues. Trimming left V 4 bases short and J 5 bases short, with 12 bases between. Germline-derived CDR1 and CDR2 are SGHRS and YFSETQ. For the CDR3, the DNA is TGCGCCAGCAGCCGGGGAGATAGGACTGAAGCTTTCTTT. It codes for CASSRGDRTEAFF.

The V and J genes are TRBV5-1 and TRBJ2-5; 9 bases are shared with TRBD2. The V and J ends lost 3 bases and 5 bases, in that order; junction bases with no gene match: 8. Germline loops: CDR1 SGHRS, CDR2 YFSETQ. CDR3 length: 15 amino acids. CDR3 loop: CASSSGTSILETQYF. The CDR3 coding sequence is TGCGCCAGCAGCTCGGGGACTAGCATTTTGGAGACCCAGTACTTC.